This is a list of T cell receptor beta chains from one sample in a study of cytomegalovirus exposure and HLA in healthy donors. TCRdb's table, derived via immunoSEQ multiplex PCR, lists solely in-frame clones and lacks some. The sample contains approximately 110,000 clones, 74% of which appear only once. Material for sequencing was PBMCs. All receptors derive from a man aged 45-65 years in good health and CMV-seropositive. CDR3s include the opening cysteine and the closing phenylalanine or tryptophan. The D gene is left open where the match is weak. For some rows the clone size is stated as once, few or many, or as a class when expanded; others skip it.

cdr3_length: 15; d_call: TRBD2; v_call: TRBV5-1; clone_size: .; j_call: TRBJ2-1; cdr3_aa: CASSLFTSGGNEQFF; cdr3_nt: TGCGCCAGCAGCTTGTTTACTAGCGGGGGGAATGAGCAGTTCTTC
cdr3_length: 14; d_call: .; v_call: TRBV15; clone_size: .; j_call: TRBJ1-1; cdr3_aa: CATSSPRGPTEAFF; cdr3_nt: TGTGCCACCAGCAGCCCCAGGGGTCCCACTGAAGCTTTCTTT
cdr3_length: 17; d_call: TRBD1; v_call: TRBV18; clone_size: .; j_call: TRBJ1-2; cdr3_aa: CASSPPFQGGVGYGYTF; cdr3_nt: TGTGCCAGCTCACCACCATTTCAGGGGGGCGTCGGCTATGGCTACACCTTC
cdr3_length: 16; d_call: TRBD1; v_call: TRBV9; clone_size: few; j_call: TRBJ2-1; cdr3_aa: CASSLTGTEGGHEQFF; cdr3_nt: TGTGCCAGCAGCCTTACCGGGACGGAAGGGGGCCATGAGCAGTTCTTC
cdr3_length: 15; d_call: TRBD1; v_call: TRBV5-1; clone_size: few; j_call: TRBJ1-4; cdr3_aa: CASSPVTGSNEKLFF; cdr3_nt: TGCGCCAGCAGCCCTGTGACAGGGTCTAATGAAAAACTGTTTTTT
cdr3_length: 16; d_call: TRBD2; v_call: TRBV5-1; clone_size: .; j_call: TRBJ2-1; cdr3_aa: CASSPLAGAAYNEQFF; cdr3_nt: TGCGCCAGCAGCCCCCTAGCGGGAGCGGCGTACAATGAGCAGTTCTTC
cdr3_length: 16; d_call: .; v_call: TRBV7-9; clone_size: .; j_call: TRBJ1-5; cdr3_aa: CASSPTQESGNQPQHF; cdr3_nt: TGTGCCAGCAGCCCTACCCAAGAGTCAGGGAATCAGCCCCAGCATTTT
cdr3_length: 15; d_call: .; v_call: TRBV2; clone_size: .; j_call: TRBJ2-7; cdr3_aa: CASSEVLGLYYEQYF; cdr3_nt: TGTGCCAGCAGTGAAGTGCTGGGGCTCTACTACGAGCAGTACTTC
cdr3_length: 15; d_call: TRBD1; v_call: TRBV10-3; clone_size: .; j_call: TRBJ1-1; cdr3_aa: CAISGPGTGMTEAFF; cdr3_nt: TGTGCCATCAGTGGCCCCGGGACAGGGATGACTGAAGCTTTCTTT
cdr3_length: 14; d_call: TRBD1; v_call: TRBV19; clone_size: .; j_call: TRBJ1-6; cdr3_aa: CASSMGQGNSPLHF; cdr3_nt: TGTGCCAGTAGTATGGGACAGGGGAATTCACCCCTCCACTTT
cdr3_length: 14; d_call: TRBD1; v_call: TRBV6-1; clone_size: .; j_call: TRBJ2-7; cdr3_aa: CASSRWTGSYEQYF; cdr3_nt: TGTGCCAGCAGTAGATGGACAGGGTCCTACGAGCAGTACTTC
cdr3_length: 15; d_call: .; v_call: TRBV5-8; clone_size: .; j_call: TRBJ2-2; cdr3_aa: CASSWETGHTGELFF; cdr3_nt: TGTGCCAGCAGTTGGGAGACAGGACACACCGGGGAGCTGTTTTTT
cdr3_length: 18; d_call: TRBD2; v_call: TRBV6-1; clone_size: .; j_call: TRBJ2-3; cdr3_aa: CASSEALLAGALWSTQYF; cdr3_nt: TGTGCCAGCAGTGAAGCGCTTCTAGCGGGGGCCCTGTGGTCTACGCAGTATTTT
cdr3_length: 15; d_call: .; v_call: TRBV7-9; clone_size: .; j_call: TRBJ1-1; cdr3_aa: CASRTNGGANTEAFF; cdr3_nt: TGTGCCAGCAGAACAAATGGAGGGGCGAACACTGAAGCTTTCTTT
cdr3_length: 11; d_call: .; v_call: TRBV20-1; clone_size: .; j_call: TRBJ1-2; cdr3_aa: CSTQGDYGYTF; cdr3_nt: TGCAGTACACAGGGAGACTATGGCTACACCTTC
cdr3_length: 14; d_call: .; v_call: TRBV9; clone_size: .; j_call: TRBJ1-3; cdr3_aa: CASSSRGTGNTIYF; cdr3_nt: TGTGCCAGCAGCTCCCGGGGTACTGGAAACACCATATATTTT
cdr3_length: 15; d_call: TRBD1; v_call: TRBV5-1; clone_size: .; j_call: TRBJ2-5; cdr3_aa: CASSLGQGVRETQYF; cdr3_nt: TGCGCCAGCAGCTTGGGACAGGGGGTTCGGGAGACCCAGTACTTC
cdr3_length: 16; d_call: TRBD2; v_call: TRBV7-2; clone_size: once; j_call: TRBJ2-1; cdr3_aa: CASSLAGLAGINEQFF; cdr3_nt: TGTGCCAGCAGCTTAGCAGGACTAGCGGGAATCAATGAGCAGTTCTTC
cdr3_length: 17; d_call: .; v_call: TRBV4-2; clone_size: once; j_call: TRBJ2-3; cdr3_aa: CASSPPLLRGSTDTQYF; cdr3_nt: TGTGCCAGCAGCCCGCCCCTCTTACGGGGGAGCACAGATACGCAGTATTTT
cdr3_length: 16; d_call: .; v_call: TRBV9; clone_size: .; j_call: TRBJ1-2; cdr3_aa: CASSPGQTWANYGYTF; cdr3_nt: TGTGCCAGCAGCCCTGGACAGACTTGGGCTAACTATGGCTACACCTTC
cdr3_length: 14; d_call: .; v_call: TRBV6-1; clone_size: .; j_call: TRBJ1-2; cdr3_aa: CASSEVRTKGGYTF; cdr3_nt: TGTGCCAGCAGTGAAGTTAGGACTAAAGGGGGCTACACCTTC
cdr3_length: 13; d_call: .; v_call: TRBV6-5; clone_size: .; j_call: TRBJ1-5; cdr3_aa: CATGKYSNQPQHF; cdr3_nt: TGTGCCACAGGGAAGTATAGCAATCAGCCCCAGCATTTT
cdr3_length: 18; d_call: .; v_call: TRBV9; clone_size: .; j_call: TRBJ2-1; cdr3_aa: CASSVEGIPLPGGNEQFF; cdr3_nt: TGTGCCAGCAGCGTAGAGGGTATTCCCCTTCCTGGGGGGAATGAGCAGTTCTTC